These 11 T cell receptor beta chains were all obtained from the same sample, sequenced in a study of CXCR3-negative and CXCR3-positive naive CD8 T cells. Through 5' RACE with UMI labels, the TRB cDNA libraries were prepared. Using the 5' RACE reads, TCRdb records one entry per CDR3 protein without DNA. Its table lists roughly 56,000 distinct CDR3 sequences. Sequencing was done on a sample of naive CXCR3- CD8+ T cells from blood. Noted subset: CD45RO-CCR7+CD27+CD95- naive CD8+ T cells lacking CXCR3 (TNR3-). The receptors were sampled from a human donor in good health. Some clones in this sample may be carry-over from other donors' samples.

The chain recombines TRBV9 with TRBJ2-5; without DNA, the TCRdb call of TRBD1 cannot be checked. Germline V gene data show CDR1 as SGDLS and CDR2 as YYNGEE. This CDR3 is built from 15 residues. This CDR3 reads CASSVSGTLQETQYF.

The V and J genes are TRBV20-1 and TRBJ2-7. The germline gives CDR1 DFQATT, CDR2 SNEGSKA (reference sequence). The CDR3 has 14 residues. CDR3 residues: CSASTLFSSYEQYF.

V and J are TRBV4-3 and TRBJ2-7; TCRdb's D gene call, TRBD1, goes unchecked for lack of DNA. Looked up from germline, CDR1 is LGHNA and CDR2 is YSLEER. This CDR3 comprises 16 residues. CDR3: CASSLGTRGPSYEQYF.

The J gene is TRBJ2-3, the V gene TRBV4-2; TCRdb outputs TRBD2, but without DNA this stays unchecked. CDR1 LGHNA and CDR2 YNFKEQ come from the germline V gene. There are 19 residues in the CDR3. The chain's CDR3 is CASSGKGTSGGRATDTQYF.

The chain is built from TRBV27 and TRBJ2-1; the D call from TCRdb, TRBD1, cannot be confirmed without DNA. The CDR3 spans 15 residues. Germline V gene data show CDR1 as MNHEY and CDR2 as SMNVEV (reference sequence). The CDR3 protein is CASSSGTGAYNEQFF.

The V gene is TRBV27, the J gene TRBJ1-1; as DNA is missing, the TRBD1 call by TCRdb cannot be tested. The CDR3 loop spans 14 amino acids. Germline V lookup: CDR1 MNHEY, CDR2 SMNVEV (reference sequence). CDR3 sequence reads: CASSLTGVNTEAFF.

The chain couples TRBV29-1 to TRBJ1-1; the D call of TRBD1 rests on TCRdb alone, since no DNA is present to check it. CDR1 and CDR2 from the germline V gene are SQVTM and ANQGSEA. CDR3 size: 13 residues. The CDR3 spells CSVYMGGDTEAFF.

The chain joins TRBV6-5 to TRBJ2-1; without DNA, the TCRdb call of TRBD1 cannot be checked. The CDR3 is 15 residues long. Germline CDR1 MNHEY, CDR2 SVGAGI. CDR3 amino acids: CASSSRGLEVNEQFF.

The CDR3 spells CASSPATDTQYF. This chain uses TRBV7-2 with TRBJ2-3. The length of the CDR3 is 12 residues. From germline, CDR1 is SGHTA and CDR2 FQGNSA.

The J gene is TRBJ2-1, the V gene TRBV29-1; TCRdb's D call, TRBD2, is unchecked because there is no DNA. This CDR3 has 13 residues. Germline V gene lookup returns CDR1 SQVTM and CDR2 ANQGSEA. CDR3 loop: CSATPGLADEQFF.

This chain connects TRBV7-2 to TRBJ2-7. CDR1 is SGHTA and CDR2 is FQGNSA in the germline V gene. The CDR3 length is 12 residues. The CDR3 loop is CASSLYRLEQYF.